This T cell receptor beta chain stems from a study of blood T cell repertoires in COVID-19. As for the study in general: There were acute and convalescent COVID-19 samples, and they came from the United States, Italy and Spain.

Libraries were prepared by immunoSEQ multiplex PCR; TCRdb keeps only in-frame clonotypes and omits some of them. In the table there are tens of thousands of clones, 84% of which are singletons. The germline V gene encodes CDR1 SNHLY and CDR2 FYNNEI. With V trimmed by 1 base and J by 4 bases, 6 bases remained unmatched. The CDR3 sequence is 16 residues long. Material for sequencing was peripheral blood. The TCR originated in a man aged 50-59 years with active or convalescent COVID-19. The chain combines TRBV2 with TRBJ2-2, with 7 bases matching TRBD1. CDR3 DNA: TGTGCCAGCAGTGAAGTCGCGACAGGGTTCACCGGGGAGCTGTTTTTT. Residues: CASSEVATGFTGELFF.